The next 11 T cell receptor beta chains were all read from a single sample in a study of tumor and adjacent non-tumor tissue in lung cancer. Three rounds of nested PCR, following a modified ARM-PCR protocol, produced the TCRbeta library. TCRdb called the multiplex PCR reads again in MiXCR, with one record for every CDR3 protein. Of some 200,000 distinct CDR3 sequences in the sample, 70% to 75% were seen once. The template was RNA from unsorted bulk tissue. Sequenced sample: lung tumor tissue. The receptors shown here come from a man aged 55 to 70 with non-small cell lung cancer.

Ten or more counts support this clonotype. J is TRBJ1-6 and V is TRBV11-2; TRBD1 agrees at 7 bases. The CDR3 covers 16 residues. V shed 5 bases, J shed 8 bases, and the junction held 12 bases outside the gene matches. CDR1 and CDR2 (germline): SGHAT, FQNNGV. The CDR3 DNA reads as TGTGCCAGCAGCCTACGACAGGACAGGTCTTATTCACCCCTCCACTTT. Translated: CASSLRQDRSYSPLHF.

For the CDR3, the DNA is TGTGCCAGCAACTCTTACGGGCGGAATTCACCCCTCCACTTT. Residues: CASNSYGRNSPLHF. The gene calls are TRBV13 and TRBJ1-6; D call uncertain. The germline V gene encodes CDR1 PRHDT and CDR2 FYEKMQ (reference sequence). The V end was cut by 7 bases, the J end by 7 bases, with 14 bases between. CDR3 length equals 14 residues.

Concerning this clonotype: At one of its ends the junction is not consistent with the germline gene, which may arise from a read error. This chain links TRBV12-3 or TRBV12-4 with TRBJ1-4, with unresolved D. This CDR3 is 13 amino acids long. CDR3 sequence: CVSSNLNSEKLFF. The CDR3 DNA reads as TGTGTCAGCAGTAACCTAAATAGTGAAAAACTGTTTTTT.

Points on this clonotype: The junction departs from germline at one end; a sequencing error may be responsible. The rearrangement uses TRBV4-3 and TRBJ1-1; D might be TRBD1 (5 bases). Per the germline V gene, CDR1 is LGHNA and CDR2 is YSLEER. This CDR3 comprises 13 residues. The CDR3 DNA reads as TGCGCCAGCGGTGCAGGGTCGAACACTAAAGCTTTCTTT. Translation: CASGAGSNTKAFF.

This chain links TRBV20-1 with TRBJ2-1, with 8 bases aligning to TRBD2. The germline CDR1 and CDR2 sequences are DFQATT and SNEGSKA (reference sequence). With V trimmed by 6 bases and J by 7 bases, 14 bases remained unmatched. This CDR3 is built from 15 residues. The CDR3 region is CSAEMYSGNLNEQFF. The CDR3, as DNA: TGCAGTGCGGAGATGTATAGCGGGAACTTAAATGAGCAGTTCTTC.

A word on this clonotype: A much bigger clone sits one base away, suggesting this may be a read error. The chain employs TRBV29-1 and TRBJ2-3; D possibly corresponds to TRBD2 (6 bases). The length of the CDR3 is 11 residues. The germline V gene encodes CDR1 SQVTM and CDR2 ANQGSEA. CDR3 amino acids: CSVKWGDMQYF. The CDR3, as DNA: TGCAGCGTCAAGTGGGGGGATATGCAGTATTTT.

The chain is built from TRBV20-1 and TRBJ2-3; the D is unclear. The CDR3 is 14 residues long. Between the trimmed V and J ends, which lost 6 bases and 5 bases, there was a span of 18 bases. Germline V lookup: CDR1 DFQATT, CDR2 SNEGSKA (reference sequence). For the CDR3, the DNA is TGCAGTGCCAATAGAGATATAGGCATAGATACGCAGTATTTT. Encoded protein: CSANRDIGIDTQYF.

About this clonotype: A clone one base away is much larger, so this may be a read error. This chain joins TRBV28 and TRBJ1-6; no reliable D call. The CDR3 runs 14 residues. CDR1 MDHEN and CDR2 SYDVKM come from the germline V gene. Written as DNA, the CDR3 is TGTACCAGCAGTTTAAGTCCTTATAATTCACCCCTCCACTTT. This codes for CTSSLSPYNSPLHF.

Turning to this clonotype: This may be a read error: a much more frequent sequence differs by one nucleotide. This CDR3 fails to terminate in the conserved phenylalanine or tryptophan, so it likely reflects a read error. The genes are TRBV2 and TRBJ2-5; maybe TRBD1 (5 bases). Germline assignment: CDR1 SNHLY and CDR2 FYNNEI. V was shortened by 4 bases and J by 4 bases, with 10 bases between the two germline ends. This CDR3 region has 13 residues. In DNA form, the CDR3 reads TGTGCCAGCAGTGTCGACAGATTAGAGACCCAGTACTAC. Translated, it gives CASSVDRLETQYY.

Points on this clonotype: Given a much more abundant clone one base away, this may be a read error. V and J are TRBV6-1 and TRBJ2-3, with 10 bases fitting TRBD1. This CDR3 has 17 residues. Per the germline V gene, CDR1 is MNHNS and CDR2 is SASEGT. This chain's CDR3 is CTSSEIPGTGAPDTQYF. In nucleotides, the CDR3 is TGTACCAGCAGTGAAATTCCGGGGACAGGGGCCCCAGATACGCAGTATTTT.

About this clonotype itself: At one end the junction does not follow the germline gene, possibly because of a read error. This chain uses TRBV20-1 with TRBJ1-5, with no clear D. CDR3 length: 13 residues. Per germline, CDR1 DFQATT and CDR2 SNEGSKA (reference sequence). Here the CDR3 DNA reads TGCAGTGCTAGAGCGGTTACGAATCGGCCCCAGCATTTT. Translated, it gives CSARAVTNRPQHF.